These T cell receptor beta chains were read from a single sample in a study of shared clonotypes between healthy human individuals. Data came from immunoSEQ multiplex PCR; TCRdb stores just in-frame clones and leaves some out. Here the sample spans hundreds of thousands of clones, 90% to 96% being singletons. The sample taken for sequencing was naive CD4+ T cells sorted from blood. The receptors come from a woman aged 25 to 45 in good health. CDR3s include the opening cysteine and the closing phenylalanine or tryptophan. D genes are given only for firm matches. The size entry is marked missing in some rows and otherwise reads once, few, many or a size class.

>once|-|TRBV5-1|TRBJ1-1
CASSIQTNLNTEAFF
TGCGCCAGCAGCATTCAGACAAATTTGAACACTGAAGCTTTCTTT
>-|TRBD2|TRBV9|TRBJ2-2
CASSTRNSGGNTGELFF
TGTGCCAGCAGCACCCGGAACAGCGGGGGAAACACCGGGGAGCTGTTTTTT
>-|TRBD2|TRBV7-3|TRBJ2-1
CASSVGGLAGAEQFF
TGTGCCAGCAGCGTGGGGGGACTAGCGGGAGCTGAGCAGTTCTTC
>-|TRBD1|TRBV28|TRBJ2-5
CASSFAANRGGEQYF
TGTGCCAGCAGTTTTGCCGCGAACAGGGGTGGGGAGCAGTACTTC
>-|-|TRBV6-5|TRBJ2-3
CASNDWITDTQYF
TGTGCCAGCAACGACTGGATCACAGATACGCAGTATTTT
>-|TRBD1|TRBV27|TRBJ1-4
CASSLMSPGTGGVGLFF
TGTGCCAGCAGTTTAATGTCTCCGGGGACAGGCGGGGTAGGACTGTTTTTT
>-|-|TRBV6-5|TRBJ2-2
CASSDGELFF
TGTGCCAGCAGCGACGGGGAGCTGTTTTTT
>-|TRBD1|TRBV18|TRBJ1-4
CASSPIHPGQGSEKLFF
TGTGCCAGCTCACCCATACACCCGGGACAGGGAAGCGAAAAACTGTTTTTT
>-|-|TRBV4-1|TRBJ2-7
CASSQENFLGKINEQYF
TGCGCCAGCAGCCAAGAGAACTTTTTGGGGAAGATTAACGAGCAGTACTTC
>-|-|TRBV28|TRBJ2-7
CASSLPQGYEQYF
TGTGCCAGCAGTCTCCCCCAGGGGTACGAGCAGTACTTC
>-|-|TRBV21-1|TRBJ2-1
CASSKYAGQGAYNEQFF
TGTGCCAGCAGCAAATATGCAGGACAGGGGGCCTACAATGAGCAGTTCTTC
>-|-|TRBV5-4|TRBJ2-1
CASSFASYRGGSSYNEQFF
TGTGCCAGCAGCTTTGCGTCATACAGGGGGGGGAGCTCCTACAATGAGCAGTTCTTC
>-|-|TRBV10-2|TRBJ2-2
CASSPPKYTGELFF
TGCGCCAGCAGTCCACCCAAGTACACCGGGGAGCTGTTTTTT
>-|-|TRBV5-5|TRBJ2-7
CASSFISEIPDEQYF
TGTGCCAGCAGTTTTATTAGCGAGATACCGGACGAGCAGTACTTC
>-|-|TRBV6-5|TRBJ1-1
CASTPKGTTEAFF
TGTGCCAGCACCCCCAAGGGGACCACTGAAGCTTTCTTT
>once|-|TRBV5-8|TRBJ1-5
CASSLVSKLGGGEKPQHF
TGTGCCAGCAGCTTGGTTTCCAAACTCGGGGGAGGCGAAAAGCCCCAGCATTTT
>-|-|TRBV27|TRBJ2-3
CASSLARADTQYF
TGTGCCAGCAGTTTGGCCAGGGCAGATACGCAGTATTTT
>once|TRBD1|TRBV29-1|TRBJ1-2
CSVPSGGWHYGYTF
TGCAGCGTGCCTTCAGGGGGCTGGCACTATGGCTACACCTTC
>-|-|TRBV27|TRBJ2-3
CASSTDSYTDTQYF
TGTGCCAGCAGCACGGACAGTTACACAGATACGCAGTATTTT
>-|-|TRBV5-4|TRBJ2-5
CASSLRGTETQYF
TGTGCCAGCAGCTTAAGAGGGACAGAGACCCAGTACTTC
>-|-|TRBV14|TRBJ2-5
CASSPGGRTQYF
TGTGCCAGCAGCCCAGGGGGGCGGACCCAGTACTTC
>once|-|TRBV21-1|TRBJ2-7
CASSKAVLSGLYEQYF
TGTGCCAGCAGCAAAGCCGTACTTAGCGGCTTGTACGAGCAGTACTTC
>-|-|TRBV28|TRBJ2-7
CASSFSGDVKQYF
TGTGCCAGCAGTTTTTCCGGAGATGTCAAGCAGTACTTC
>-|-|TRBV25-1|TRBJ2-1
CASSEFNEQFF
TGTGCCAGCAGTGAGTTCAATGAGCAGTTCTTC
>-|TRBD2|TRBV6-5|TRBJ2-7
CASTVLTGRVYEQYF
TGTGCCAGCACCGTCCTTACTGGGAGGGTGTACGAGCAGTACTTC
>-|-|TRBV5-6|TRBJ2-7
CASSLFGRSIGEQYF
TGTGCCAGCAGCTTGTTCGGTAGAAGTATCGGCGAGCAGTACTTC
>-|-|TRBV11-2|TRBJ1-3
CASERGIKGDSGNTIYF
TGTGCCAGCGAAAGGGGGATTAAGGGAGACTCTGGAAACACCATATATTTT
>few|TRBD1|TRBV18|TRBJ1-2
CASSPEQGGYGYTF
TGTGCCAGCTCACCAGAACAGGGGGGCTATGGCTACACCTTC
>-|TRBD1|TRBV2|TRBJ1-4
CASRDRDYNEKLFF
TGTGCCAGCCGGGACAGGGATTATAATGAAAAACTGTTTTTT
>once|-|TRBV6-6|TRBJ1-5
CASSYKRQSNQPQHF
TGTGCCAGCAGTTACAAACGACAGAGCAATCAGCCCCAGCATTTT
>-|TRBD1|TRBV19|TRBJ1-2
CASSKEGAPRGYTF
TGTGCCAGTAGTAAGGAGGGGGCGCCGCGGGGCTACACCTTC
>few|-|TRBV2|TRBJ2-5
CASSGRKYQETQYF
TGTGCCAGCAGTGGTCGGAAGTACCAAGAGACCCAGTACTTC
>-|TRBD1|TRBV2|TRBJ2-1
CASSTNRDSNEQFF
TGTGCCAGCAGTACTAACCGGGACAGCAATGAGCAGTTCTTC
>-|-|TRBV20-1|TRBJ2-5
CSVERGETQYF
TGCAGTGTAGAGAGAGGAGAGACCCAGTACTTC
>-|TRBD2|TRBV7-2|TRBJ2-7
CASILAGGQSSYEQYF
TGTGCCAGCATCTTAGCGGGAGGCCAGAGCTCCTACGAGCAGTACTTC
>-|TRBD2|TRBV11-2|TRBJ2-5
CASSFLSGRAAGTQYF
TGTGCCAGCAGCTTCCTGAGCGGGAGGGCCGCGGGGACCCAGTACTTC
>-|-|TRBV21-1|TRBJ2-2
CASPRPGELFF
TGTGCCAGCCCGAGACCTGGGGAGCTGTTTTTT
>-|TRBD1|TRBV19|TRBJ2-6
CASSIGVPGQAFTGANVLTF
TGTGCCAGTAGTATAGGTGTGCCGGGACAGGCTTTTACTGGGGCCAACGTCCTGACTTTC
>-|-|TRBV27|TRBJ2-3
CASSLSGVATDTQYF
TGTGCCAGCAGTTTATCAGGGGTTGCGACAGATACGCAGTATTTT
>-|TRBD1|TRBV28|TRBJ1-2
CASSFLRDRGTYGYTF
TGTGCCAGCAGTTTTCTACGGGACAGGGGCACATATGGCTACACCTTC
>-|TRBD1|TRBV28|TRBJ2-5
CASTWTGRFGETQYF
TGTGCCAGCACCTGGACAGGGAGGTTCGGGGAGACCCAGTACTTC
>-|TRBD2|TRBV7-9|TRBJ2-7
CASNDREASGSYEQYF
TGTGCCAGCAACGACCGCGAGGCTAGCGGGAGCTACGAGCAGTACTTC
>-|-|TRBV10-1|TRBJ2-7
CASSRSSYEQYF
TGCGCCAGCAGTAGGAGTTCCTACGAGCAGTACTTC
>-|-|TRBV28|TRBJ1-5
CASSLAGEKNQPQHF
TGTGCCAGCAGTTTAGCAGGGGAAAAAAATCAGCCCCAGCATTTT
>-|-|TRBV19|TRBJ2-7
CASSALSIAPSYEQYF
TGTGCCAGTAGTGCCCTCTCCATAGCGCCCTCCTACGAGCAGTACTTC
>once|-|TRBV20-1|TRBJ1-1
CRSTNTEAFF
TGCAGATCCACGAACACTGAAGCTTTCTTT
>-|-|TRBV10-3|TRBJ2-1
CAISERASNYNEQFF
TGTGCCATTTCCGAACGGGCGAGTAACTACAATGAGCAGTTCTTC
>-|TRBD1|TRBV5-1|TRBJ2-7
CASSGPGTGGSYEQYF
TGCGCCAGCAGCGGACCCGGGACAGGGGGTTCCTACGAGCAGTACTTC
>-|TRBD2|TRBV19|TRBJ2-1
CASKDRSGSSYNEQFF
TGTGCCAGTAAGGATCGGAGCGGGAGCTCCTACAATGAGCAGTTCTTC
>-|-|TRBV28|TRBJ2-7
CASSLSGREQYF
TGTGCCAGCAGTTTATCGGGGCGCGAGCAGTACTTC
>-|-|TRBV25-1|TRBJ2-7
CASSEPFNYEQYF
TGTGCCAGCAGTGAGCCCTTCAACTACGAGCAGTACTTC
>-|TRBD1|TRBV6-1|TRBJ1-4
CASSEWDSSLPNEKLFF
TGTGCCAGCAGTGAATGGGACAGTTCGCTTCCTAATGAAAAACTGTTTTTT
>-|-|TRBV5-1|TRBJ1-1
CATRRQGSNTEAFF
TGCGCCACCCGAAGGCAGGGGTCGAACACTGAAGCTTTCTTT
>-|TRBD1|TRBV9|TRBJ2-7
CASSAGLGQVNGEQYF
TGTGCCAGCAGCGCCGGACTGGGACAGGTTAATGGCGAGCAGTACTTC